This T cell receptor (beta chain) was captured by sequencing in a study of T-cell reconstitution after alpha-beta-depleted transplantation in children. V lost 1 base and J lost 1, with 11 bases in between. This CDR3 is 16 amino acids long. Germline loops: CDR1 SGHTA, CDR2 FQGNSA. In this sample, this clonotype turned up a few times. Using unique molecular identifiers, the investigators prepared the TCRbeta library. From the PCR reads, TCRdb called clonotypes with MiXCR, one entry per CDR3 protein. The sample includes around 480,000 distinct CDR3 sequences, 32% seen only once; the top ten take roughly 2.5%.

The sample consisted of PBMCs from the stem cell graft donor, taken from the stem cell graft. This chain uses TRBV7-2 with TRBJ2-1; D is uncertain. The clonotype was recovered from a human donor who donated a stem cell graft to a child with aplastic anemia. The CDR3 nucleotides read TGTGCCAGCAGCTTAGTCAGGTTAGGATCCTACAATGAGCAGTTCTTC. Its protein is CASSLVRLGSYNEQFF. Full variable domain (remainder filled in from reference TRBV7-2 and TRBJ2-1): GAGVSQSPSNKVTEKGKDVELRCDPISGHTALYWYRQSLGQGLEFLIYFQGNSAPDKSGLPSDRFSAERTGGSVSTLTIQRTQQEDSAVYLCASSLVRLGSYNEQFFGPGTRLTVL.